A few counts support the clone carrying this T cell receptor beta chain. This sample is drawn from a study of T cells after yellow fever vaccination. Via MiXCR, TCRdb re-called the 5' RACE reads, giving one row per CDR3 protein. The table shows around 160,000 distinct CDR3 sequences, with 6% to 7.5% occurring only once. The CDR3 spans 16 residues. Germline loops: CDR1 SGHVS, CDR2 FQNEAQ. Trimming removed 2 bases from V and 2 bases from J; junction bases left unmatched: 5. The chain has TRBV7-8 and TRBJ1-3; 8 positions match TRBD1. The TCR originated in a man younger than 30 who received the YFV17D yellow fever vaccine. The sample consisted of CD4+ T cells sorted from PBMCs, taken 4 to 6 days after the first yellow fever vaccination. The CDR3 sequence: CASSLRQGATGNTIYF. The CDR3 DNA sequence: TGTGCCAGCAGCTTACGGCAGGGGGCAACTGGAAACACCATATATTTT.